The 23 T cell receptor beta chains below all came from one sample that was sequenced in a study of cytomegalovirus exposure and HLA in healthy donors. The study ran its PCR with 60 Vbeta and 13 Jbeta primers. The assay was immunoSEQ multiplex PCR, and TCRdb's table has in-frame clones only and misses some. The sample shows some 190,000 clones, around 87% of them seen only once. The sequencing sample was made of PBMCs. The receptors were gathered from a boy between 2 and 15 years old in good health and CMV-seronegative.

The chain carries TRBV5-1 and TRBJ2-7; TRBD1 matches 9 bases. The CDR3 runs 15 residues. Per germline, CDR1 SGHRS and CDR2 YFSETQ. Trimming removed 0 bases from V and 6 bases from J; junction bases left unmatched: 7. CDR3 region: CASSLVGTGLREQYF. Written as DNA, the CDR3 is TGCGCCAGCAGCTTGGTGGGGACAGGGTTACGCGAGCAGTACTTC.

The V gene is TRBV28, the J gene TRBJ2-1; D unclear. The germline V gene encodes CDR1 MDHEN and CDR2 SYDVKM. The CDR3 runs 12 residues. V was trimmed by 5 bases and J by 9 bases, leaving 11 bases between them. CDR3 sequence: CASSRSLGEQFF. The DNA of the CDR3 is TGTGCCAGCAGTCGTTCCCTAGGTGAGCAGTTCTTC.

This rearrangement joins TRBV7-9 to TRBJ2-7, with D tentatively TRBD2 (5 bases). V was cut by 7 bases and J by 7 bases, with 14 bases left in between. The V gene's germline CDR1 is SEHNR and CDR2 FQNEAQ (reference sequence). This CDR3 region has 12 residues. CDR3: CASNPGPGEQYF. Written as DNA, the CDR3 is TGTGCCAGCAACCCTGGACCGGGAGAGCAGTACTTC.

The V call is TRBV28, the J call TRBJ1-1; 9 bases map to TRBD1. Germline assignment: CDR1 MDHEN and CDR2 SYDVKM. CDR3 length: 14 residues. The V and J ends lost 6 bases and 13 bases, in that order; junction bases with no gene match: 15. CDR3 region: CASSDPTGGPIVFF. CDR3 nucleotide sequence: TGTGCCAGCAGCGACCCGACAGGGGGGCCTATTGTTTTCTTT.

The chain's CDR3 is CASSGGQESSYEQYF. The CDR3 DNA reads as TGTGCCAGCAGCGGAGGACAGGAAAGCTCCTACGAGCAGTACTTC. The genes are TRBV5-4 and TRBJ2-7; 7 positions match TRBD1. Germline V gene lookup returns CDR1 SGHNT and CDR2 YYREEE (reference sequence). CDR3 length equals 15 residues. V shed 4 bases and J 0 bases; nucleotides not matched to a gene: 7. The variable domain in full, completed from reference TRBV5-4 and TRBJ2-7, reads ETGVTQSPTHLIKTRGQQVTLRCSSQSGHNTVSWYQQALGQGPQFIFQYYREEENGRGNFPPRFSGLQFPNYSSELNVNALELDDSALYLCASSGGQESSYEQYFGPGTRLTVT.

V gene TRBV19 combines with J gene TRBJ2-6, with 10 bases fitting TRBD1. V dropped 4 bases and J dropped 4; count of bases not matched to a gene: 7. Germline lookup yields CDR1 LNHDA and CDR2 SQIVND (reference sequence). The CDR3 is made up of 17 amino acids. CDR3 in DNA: TGTGCCAGTAGTAGCGGGACAGGGGTAGCCGGGGCCAACGTCCTGACTTTC. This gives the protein CASSSGTGVAGANVLTF.

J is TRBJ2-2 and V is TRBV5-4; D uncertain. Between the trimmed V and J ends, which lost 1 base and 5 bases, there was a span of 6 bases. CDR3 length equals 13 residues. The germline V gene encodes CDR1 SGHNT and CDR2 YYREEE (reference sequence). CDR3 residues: CASSLPRTGELFF. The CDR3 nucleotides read TGTGCCAGCAGCTTGCCCCGGACCGGGGAGCTGTTTTTT.

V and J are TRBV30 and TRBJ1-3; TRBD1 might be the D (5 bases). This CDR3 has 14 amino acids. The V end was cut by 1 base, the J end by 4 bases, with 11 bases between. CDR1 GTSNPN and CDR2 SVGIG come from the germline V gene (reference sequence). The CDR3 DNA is TGTGCCTGGAGTGCAGGGCGAAGAGGAAACACCATATATTTT. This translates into CAWSAGRRGNTIYF.

CDR3 region: CASSQEDGQGREQYF. The CDR3 DNA is TGCGCCAGCAGCCAAGAGGACGGCCAGGGGCGCGAGCAGTACTTC. The genes are TRBV4-1 and TRBJ2-5; possible D gene TRBD1, 6 bases. The J call may not be correct, given that the DNA end is closer to TRBJ2-7. CDR1 MGHRA and CDR2 YSYEKL come from the germline V gene. The CDR3 contains 15 residues.

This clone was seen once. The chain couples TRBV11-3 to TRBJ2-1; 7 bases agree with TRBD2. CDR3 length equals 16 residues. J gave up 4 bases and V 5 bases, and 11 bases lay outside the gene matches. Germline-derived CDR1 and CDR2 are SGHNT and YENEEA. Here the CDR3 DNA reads TGTGCCAGCAGCCCCCGCTCGGCTAGCGGATACAATGAGCAGTTCTTC. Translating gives CASSPRSASGYNEQFF.

CDR3 nucleotides: TGTGCCAGCAGCCGGAGACTAGCGTGGTTGGAGGAGACCCAGTACTTC. It is translated as CASSRRLAWLEETQYF. J is TRBJ2-5 and V is TRBV7-8, with 8 bases matching TRBD2. With V trimmed by 5 bases and J by 5 bases, 13 bases remained unmatched. This CDR3 has 16 amino acids. The V gene's germline CDR1 is SGHVS and CDR2 FQNEAQ.

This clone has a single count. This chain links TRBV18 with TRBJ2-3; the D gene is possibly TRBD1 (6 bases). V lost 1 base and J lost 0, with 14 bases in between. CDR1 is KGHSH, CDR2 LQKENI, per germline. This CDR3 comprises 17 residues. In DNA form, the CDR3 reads TGTGCCAGCTCACCACTAAACCGACAGGCCAGCACAGATACGCAGTATTTT. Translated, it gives CASSPLNRQASTDTQYF. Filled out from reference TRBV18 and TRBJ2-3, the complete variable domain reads NAGVMQNPRHLVRRRGQEARLRCSPMKGHSHVYWYRQLPEEGLKFMVYLQKENIIDESGMPKERFSAEFPKEGPSILRIQQVVRGDSAAYFCASSPLNRQASTDTQYFGPGTRLTVL.

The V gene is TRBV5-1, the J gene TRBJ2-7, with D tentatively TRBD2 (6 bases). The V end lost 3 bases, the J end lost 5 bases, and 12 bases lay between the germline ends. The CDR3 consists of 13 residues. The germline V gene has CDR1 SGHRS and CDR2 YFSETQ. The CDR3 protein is CASSSGLRHEQYF. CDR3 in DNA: TGCGCCAGCAGCTCGGGACTTCGACACGAGCAGTACTTC.

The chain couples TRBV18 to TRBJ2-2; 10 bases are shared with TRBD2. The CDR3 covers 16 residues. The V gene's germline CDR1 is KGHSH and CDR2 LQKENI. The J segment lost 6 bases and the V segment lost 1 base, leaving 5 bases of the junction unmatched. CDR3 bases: TGTGCCAGCTCACCACTCCGTCTAGCGGGAGCCGGGGAGCTGTTTTTT. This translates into CASSPLRLAGAGELFF.

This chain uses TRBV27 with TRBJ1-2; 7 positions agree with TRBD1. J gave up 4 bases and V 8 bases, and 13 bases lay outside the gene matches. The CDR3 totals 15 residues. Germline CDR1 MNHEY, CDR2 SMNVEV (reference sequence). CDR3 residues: CASGQQGRPPYGYTF. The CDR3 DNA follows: TGTGCCAGCGGTCAACAGGGGCGCCCTCCCTATGGCTACACCTTC.

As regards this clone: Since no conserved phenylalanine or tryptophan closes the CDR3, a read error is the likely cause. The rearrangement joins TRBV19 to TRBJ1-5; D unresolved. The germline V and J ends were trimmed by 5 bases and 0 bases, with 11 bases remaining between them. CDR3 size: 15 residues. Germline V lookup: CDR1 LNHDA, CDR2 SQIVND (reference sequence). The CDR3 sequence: CASSRKRASNQPQHL. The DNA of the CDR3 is TGTGCCAGTAGTCGGAAGAGGGCTAGCAATCAGCCCCAGCATCTT.

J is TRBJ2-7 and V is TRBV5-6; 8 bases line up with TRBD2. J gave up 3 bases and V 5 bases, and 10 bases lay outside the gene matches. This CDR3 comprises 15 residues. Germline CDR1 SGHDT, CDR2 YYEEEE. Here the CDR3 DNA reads TGTGCCAGCAGTTCTCCGGGACTAGGGTTCTACGAGCAGTACTTC. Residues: CASSSPGLGFYEQYF.

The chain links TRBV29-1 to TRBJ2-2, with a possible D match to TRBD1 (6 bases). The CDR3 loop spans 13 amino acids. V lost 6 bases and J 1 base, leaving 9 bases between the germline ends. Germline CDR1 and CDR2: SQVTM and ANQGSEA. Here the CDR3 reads CSVLQGNTGELFF. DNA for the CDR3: TGCAGCGTGTTACAGGGGAACACCGGGGAGCTGTTTTTT.

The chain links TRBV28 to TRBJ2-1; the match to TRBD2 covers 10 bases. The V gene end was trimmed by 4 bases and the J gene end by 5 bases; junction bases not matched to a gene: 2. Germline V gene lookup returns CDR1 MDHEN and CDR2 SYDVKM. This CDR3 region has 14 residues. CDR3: CASSSLAGDNEQFF. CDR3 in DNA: TGTGCCAGCAGTTCGCTAGCGGGAGACAATGAGCAGTTCTTC.

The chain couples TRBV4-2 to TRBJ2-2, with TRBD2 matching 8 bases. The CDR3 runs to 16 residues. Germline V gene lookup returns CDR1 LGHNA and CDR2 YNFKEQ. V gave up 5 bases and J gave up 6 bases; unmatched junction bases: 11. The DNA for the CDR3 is TGTGCCAGCAGCTCCCGGGTAGCGGGACCCGCCGGGGAGCTGTTTTTT. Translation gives CASSSRVAGPAGELFF.

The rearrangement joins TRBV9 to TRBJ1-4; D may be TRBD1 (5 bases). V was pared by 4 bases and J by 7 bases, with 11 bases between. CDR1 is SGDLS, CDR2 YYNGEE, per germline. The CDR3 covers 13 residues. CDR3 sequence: CASSRSRGEKLFF. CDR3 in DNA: TGTGCCAGCAGCCGTAGTAGGGGTGAAAAACTGTTTTTT.

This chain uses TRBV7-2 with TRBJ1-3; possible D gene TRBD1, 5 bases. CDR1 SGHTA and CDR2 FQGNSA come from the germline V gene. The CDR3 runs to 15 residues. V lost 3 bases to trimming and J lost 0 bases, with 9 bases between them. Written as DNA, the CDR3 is TGTGCCAGCAGCTTGGTTACAGGCTCTGGAAACACCATATATTTT. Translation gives CASSLVTGSGNTIYF. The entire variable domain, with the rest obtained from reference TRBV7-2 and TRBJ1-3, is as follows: GAGVSQSPSNKVTEKGKDVELRCDPISGHTALYWYRQSLGQGLEFLIYFQGNSAPDKSGLPSDRFSAERTGGSVSTLTIQRTQQEDSAVYLCASSLVTGSGNTIYFGEGSWLTVV.

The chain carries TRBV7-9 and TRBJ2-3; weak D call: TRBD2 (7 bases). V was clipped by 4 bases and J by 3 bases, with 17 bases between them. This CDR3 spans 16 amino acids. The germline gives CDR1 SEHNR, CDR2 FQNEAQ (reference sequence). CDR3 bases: TGTGCCAGCAGCTCGCCGAGGGGGGGGTGGACAGATACGCAGTATTTT. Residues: CASSSPRGGWTDTQYF.